This is a list of T cell receptor beta chains from one sample in a study of response to subunit inactivated influenza vaccine. TCRdb re-analysed the RT-PCR reads in MiXCR, keeping a single row per CDR3 protein. The sample includes 500,000 or so distinct CDR3 sequences, roughly 9.8% of them seen just once. Source: PBMCs from blood, taken roughly 45 days after vaccination. Every receptor here comes from a man aged 50-59 years who received an inactivated influenza vaccine. Both conserved end residues are part of each CDR3. The order of the fields is clone size, V gene, D gene, J gene, CDR3 protein, CDR3 DNA. The D gene is left open where the match is weak. Clone sizes are given selectively: once, few, many, or a class where the clone is expanded.

>-|TRBV6-2/TRBV6-3|-|TRBJ1-5
CASSWGRGQPQHF
TGTGCCAGCAGTTGGGGGAGAGGACAGCCCCAGCATTTT
>few|TRBV20-1|TRBD2|TRBJ2-7
CSASNGLAGDRYEQYF
TGCAGTGCTAGCAATGGACTAGCGGGAGATAGGTACGAGCAGTACTTC
>many|TRBV14|-|TRBJ1-6
CASSQTSGNNSPLHF
TGTGCCAGCAGCCAAACTTCCGGGAACAATTCACCCCTCCACTTT
>few|TRBV12-5|TRBD2|TRBJ2-5
CASGRGLAGGETQYF
TGTGCTAGTGGCCGTGGACTAGCGGGGGGGGAGACCCAGTACTTC
>-|TRBV4-2|TRBD2|TRBJ2-1
CASSPRRLAGGSTYNEQFF
TGTGCCAGCAGCCCCCGGAGGCTAGCGGGGGGGTCGACCTACAATGAGCAGTTCTTC
>many|TRBV6-5|-|TRBJ2-2
CASSYTGTTNTGELFF
TGTGCCAGCAGTTACACCGGGACAACGAACACCGGGGAGCTGTTTTTT
>few|TRBV11-2|TRBD1|TRBJ2-7
CASSLGQGSRREQYF
TGTGCCAGCAGCTTAGGACAGGGTAGTAGACGTGAGCAGTACTTC
>few|TRBV20-1|-|TRBJ2-5
CSAWDGHQETQYF
TGCAGTGCTTGGGACGGCCACCAAGAGACCCAGTACTTC
>-|TRBV7-9|-|TRBJ2-1
CASSLPDRNPYNEQFF
TGTGCCAGCAGCTTACCCGACAGGAATCCTTACAATGAGCAGTTCTTC
>-|TRBV2|-|TRBJ1-1
CASTREGLADTEAFF
TGTGCCAGCACGAGGGAGGGGTTGGCAGACACTGAAGCTTTCTTT
>-|TRBV20-1|-|TRBJ1-2
CSASEVKNYGYTF
TGCAGTGCTAGTGAAGTGAAGAACTATGGCTACACCTTC
>many|TRBV10-2|-|TRBJ2-1
CASSPESYNEQFF
TGCGCCAGTAGCCCCGAGTCCTACAATGAGCAGTTCTTC
>few|TRBV29-1|TRBD2|TRBJ2-6
CSVGTSASSGANVLTF
TGCAGCGTGGGGACTAGCGCCAGCTCTGGGGCCAACGTCCTGACTTTC
>many|TRBV6-2/TRBV6-3|TRBD2|TRBJ2-6
CASIPKGLAGGSGANVLTF
TGTGCCAGCATTCCAAAAGGACTAGCGGGAGGTTCTGGGGCCAACGTCCTGACTTTC
>-|TRBV9|-|TRBJ2-1
CASSGGQRSYNEQFF
TGTGCCAGCAGCGGAGGACAGCGTTCCTACAATGAGCAGTTCTTC
>-|TRBV11-2|-|TRBJ2-3
CASSLGGTADTQYF
TGTGCCAGCAGCTTAGGCGGCACGGCAGATACGCAGTATTTT
>many|TRBV29-1|-|TRBJ2-1
CSVMTGPRLNEQFF
TGCAGCGTAATGACAGGACCCCGCCTGAATGAGCAGTTCTTC
>many|TRBV27|-|TRBJ1-2
CASSLSGSYGYTF
TGTGCCAGCAGTTTAAGCGGATCCTATGGCTACACCTTC
>few|TRBV7-8|TRBD1|TRBJ2-1
CASSLGTGSEQFF
TGTGCCAGCAGCTTAGGGACAGGGAGTGAGCAGTTCTTC
>-|TRBV10-3|-|TRBJ2-3
CAISTLITDTQYF
TGTGCCATCAGCACTCTGATCACAGATACGCAGTATTTT
>-|TRBV12-3/TRBV12-4|TRBD1|TRBJ1-6
CASSLRQGWSSPLHF
TGTGCCAGCAGTTTGAGACAGGGGTGGAGTTCACCCCTCCACTTT
>many|TRBV5-1|-|TRBJ2-5
CASSLEGGQETQYF
TGCGCCAGCAGCTTGGAGGGCGGACAAGAGACCCAGTACTTC
>many|TRBV29-1|-|TRBJ1-2
CSVVSGRDYGYTF
TGCAGCGTTGTATCCGGGCGGGACTATGGCTACACCTTC
>few|TRBV5-1|TRBD2|TRBJ2-7
CASSISGGAREQYF
TGCGCCAGCAGCATTAGCGGGGGTGCAAGGGAGCAGTACTTC
>many|TRBV29-1|TRBD1|TRBJ2-7
CSVEEIHPGQGTYEQYF
TGCAGCGTTGAAGAAATCCATCCGGGACAGGGAACCTACGAGCAGTACTTC
>-|TRBV5-1|-|TRBJ1-2
CASSSRREFGGYTF
TGCGCCAGCAGCTCCAGGAGGGAGTTTGGAGGCTACACCTTC
>few|TRBV7-9|-|TRBJ2-5
CASSLSRDSTQETQYF
TGTGCCAGCAGCCTCAGCCGGGACTCTACCCAAGAGACCCAGTACTTC
>-|TRBV7-2|TRBD2|TRBJ2-7
CASSLVAGGDNSYEQYF
TGTGCCAGCAGCTTAGTCGCGGGGGGGGACAACTCCTACGAGCAGTACTTC
>-|TRBV14|-|TRBJ2-1
CASSQEYGQKFF
TGTGCCAGCAGCCAAGAGTACGGACAGAAGTTCTTC
>few|TRBV29-1|-|TRBJ2-3
CSVVWSTDTQYF
TGCAGCGTTGTTTGGAGCACAGATACGCAGTATTTT
>many|TRBV20-1|-|TRBJ2-7
CSAQDRPSYEQYF
TGCAGTGCCCAGGACCGCCCCTCCTACGAGCAGTACTTC
>few|TRBV10-3|-|TRBJ2-5
CAISSEGGQETQYF
TGTGCCATCAGCAGCGAGGGGGGCCAAGAGACCCAGTACTTC
>-|TRBV9|TRBD1|TRBJ2-7
CASSVAVDSGTGGEQYF
TGTGCCAGCAGCGTAGCCGTCGACTCCGGGACAGGGGGGGAGCAGTACTTC
>few|TRBV27|-|TRBJ2-7
CASSSSGFVYEQYF
TGTGCCAGCAGTTCTTCCGGTTTTGTATACGAGCAGTACTTC
>many|TRBV15|-|TRBJ1-2
CATSSDRGSGGYTF
TGTGCCACCAGCAGTGATAGGGGCTCCGGTGGCTACACCTTC
>few|TRBV7-2|TRBD2|TRBJ2-1
CASSSGGGGYNEQFF
TGTGCCAGCAGCTCCGGCGGCGGGGGGTACAATGAGCAGTTCTTC
>few|TRBV4-3|-|TRBJ2-5
CASSKFMGSSETQYF
TGCGCCAGCAGCAAGTTTATGGGGAGCTCAGAGACCCAGTACTTC
>few|TRBV5-1|-|TRBJ2-1
CASSLVPRLAVYNEQFF
TGCGCCAGCAGCTTGGTGCCCCGGTTGGCAGTCTACAATGAGCAGTTCTTC
>-|TRBV6-1|TRBD2|TRBJ2-7
CASRPSGTYEQYF
TGTGCCAGCAGACCCAGCGGGACTTACGAGCAGTACTTC
>many|TRBV27|-|TRBJ1-2
CASTSMQGNYGYTF
TGTGCCAGCACCTCCATGCAGGGCAACTATGGCTACACCTTC
>few|TRBV4-3|TRBD2|TRBJ2-3
CASSLGTTAQYF
TGCGCCAGCAGCCTTGGGACTACCGCGCAGTATTTT
>many|TRBV29-1|TRBD2|TRBJ2-1
CSVDSRLAGGDNEQFF
TGCAGCGTTGATTCCCGACTAGCGGGAGGGGACAATGAGCAGTTCTTC
>-|TRBV21-1|-|TRBJ2-2
CASSKDETGGQMGTGELFF
TGTGCCAGCAGCAAAGATGAGACAGGGGGCCAAATGGGAACCGGGGAGCTGTTTTTT
>-|TRBV4-3|-|TRBJ1-2
CASSQDFLPREGGYGYTF
TGCGCCAGCAGCCAAGATTTTTTGCCCAGGGAAGGAGGGTATGGCTACACCTTC
>-|TRBV23-1|TRBD2|TRBJ2-2
CASSRASGGAENTGELFF
TGCGCCAGCAGTCGAGCTAGCGGGGGGGCAGAGAACACCGGGGAGCTGTTTTTT
>-|TRBV4-1|-|TRBJ2-1
CASSETTSYNEQFF
TGCGCCAGCAGCGAGACGACTAGTTACAATGAGCAGTTCTTC
>many|TRBV5-6|-|TRBJ2-7
CASSLVGGGPTYEQYF
TGTGCCAGCAGCTTGGTAGGGGGTGGACCCACCTACGAGCAGTACTTC
>many|TRBV20-1|-|TRBJ2-3
CSARYAMSRTDTQYF
TGCAGTGCTAGATACGCCATGAGTCGCACAGATACGCAGTATTTT
>-|TRBV11-2|-|TRBJ1-1
CASSLGQMKAFF
TGTGCCAGCAGCTTAGGACAGATGAAAGCTTTCTTT
>many|TRBV29-1|TRBD1|TRBJ2-5
CSVQRTGETQYF
TGCAGCGTTCAACGGACAGGAGAGACCCAGTACTTC
>few|TRBV12-3/TRBV12-4|-|TRBJ1-2
CASSLDGSRYGYTF
TGTGCCAGCAGTTTAGACGGATCGCGGTATGGCTACACCTTC
>-|TRBV11-1|TRBD2|TRBJ2-1
CASSPIGLAGGLIYNEQFF
TGTGCCAGCAGCCCGATAGGACTAGCGGGGGGGTTGATATACAATGAGCAGTTCTTC